Included here is one T cell receptor (beta chain) sequence, with context. Its antigen is not identified. Mouse gene names and germline throughout. This record comes from a study of CD8+ T cells in alopecia areata. Background on the study: Female C3H/HeJ mice aged about 7-11 weeks received skin from approximately 6-12-month-old C3H/HeJ donors with spontaneous alopecia. Study observations and caveats: Relative to normal scalp, lesional scalp, especially alopecia totalis/universalis, showed higher clonality.

Markers including CD4, CD8alpha, NKG2D and NKG2ACE guided sorting of pooled cutaneous lymph node cells. RNA extraction and reverse transcription yielded cDNA as sequencing template. Profiling relied on immunoSEQ multiplex PCR, and the TCRdb table lists in-frame clones only, not all of them. The counts give over 250,000 clones, none of them seen only once; more than 1% is held by the top ten. The clonotype originates from a C3H/HeJ mouse with alopecia areata. Mouse strain MHC haplotype: H2-k. The material sequenced was CD4+ T cells sorted from a lymph node.

CDR3 bases read: TGTGCCAGCAGTCCCCGGACAGGGGGTAATTCGCCC. Protein sequence: CASSPRTGGNSP. The entire CDR3 protein is CASSPRTGGNSPLYF. The J gene is TRBJ1-6, the V gene TRBV13-1; 10 bases map to TRBD1. The CDR3 extends 3 residues past the end of the read, so its final part is completed from the germline J gene. TRBJ1-6 is filed as an ORF, its function uncertain. V dropped 4 bases and J dropped 6; count of bases not matched to a gene: 4. The CDR3 contains 15 residues. Germline values: CDR1 NSHNY, CDR2 SYGAGN.